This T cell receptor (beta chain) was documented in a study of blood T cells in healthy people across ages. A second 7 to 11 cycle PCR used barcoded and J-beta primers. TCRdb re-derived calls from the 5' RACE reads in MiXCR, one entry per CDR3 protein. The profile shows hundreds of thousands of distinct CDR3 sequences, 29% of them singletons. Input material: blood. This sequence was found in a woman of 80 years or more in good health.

The CDR3 here is CASSSYLPNSGANVLTF. DNA for the CDR3: TGTGCCAGCAGTTCTTATCTTCCCAACTCTGGGGCCAACGTCCTGACTTTC. The chain uses TRBV6-2 or TRBV6-3 and TRBJ2-6; no clear D. V gave up 4 bases and J gave up 0 bases, with 13 bases separating them. This CDR3 spans 17 amino acids. The germline CDR1 and CDR2 sequences are MNHEY and SVGEGT.